The sequence of this TCR beta chain was determined in a study of blood T cell repertoires in COVID-19. Study at large: Sources were T cells, B-cell-depleted T cells, or PBMCs; the material itself was cDNA or gDNA.

This clone was observed a single time. Sequencing was performed with immunoSEQ multiplex PCR; in TCRdb, only in-frame clones are kept and a portion is missing. The table includes some 180,000 clones, around 79% detected once. The material sequenced was peripheral blood. The sequence derives from a man between 50 and 59 years old who had recovered from COVID-19.

CDR3 bases: TGCGCCAGCACCCTTGACAGGCTGAACACTGAAGCTTTCTTT. It specifies CASTLDRLNTEAFF. The rearrangement uses TRBV10-2 and TRBJ1-1, with a tentative D call TRBD1 (6 bases). CDR3 length: 14 residues. Germline lookup yields CDR1 WSHSY and CDR2 SAAADI. The ends were cut back, 7 bases at V and 0 bases at J, with 12 bases in the middle.